Below, one T cell receptor (beta chain) is given with its context. Its antigen target is currently unknown. The input lacks base qualities; no much larger clone sits a single base away. Another Seattle source contributed samples from volunteer blood donors who had recovered from COVID-19. Each collaborating institution followed its own protocols to collect whole blood in K2EDTA tubes. For TCRbeta analysis, collaborator samples were shipped as frozen whole blood, as isolated PBMCs, or as DNA extracted from either sample type. TCRbeta CDR3 regions were amplified from genomic DNA using the immunoSEQ Assay, a bias-controlled multiplex PCR. The authors' pipeline ran thus. Within the assay, amplification of reference gene primers was used to estimate how many nucleated cells each sample contained. To quantify the absolute abundance of each unique TCRbeta CDR3 rearrangement, sequence reads were collapsed and filtered. For each sample, productive Simpson clonality was calculated as the square root of Simpson's diversity index across productive rearrangements. The source is immuneACCESS, and TCRdb retained only in-frame sequences with V and J called. Part of the clones is not carried over; for the studies checked, unresolved V genes explain less than half of this, and the remainder is unexplained. Clone size and V and J calls were adopted from that table, with D and trimming inferred from the DNA. Here the sample has roughly 300,000 clones; roughly 90% occur a single time. The top ten clones comprise 6.4% of the sample.

Germline trimming: 5 bases from V, 7 bases from J; junction bases outside gene matches: 10. From cysteine to phenylalanine, the CDR3 is 17 amino acids long. CDR3 DNA only is kept here, 51 bases in frame from base 1. The CDR1 and CDR2 encoded by the germline V gene are SGHTA and FQGNSA. The data stem from a study of blood T cell repertoires in COVID-19 (dated by TCRdb to 2019 to 2021). For the wider study: The collaborator samples originated in the United States, Italy and Spain and spanned the acute and convalescent phases of COVID-19. The material from the prospective study consisted of cDNA or gDNA derived from T cells, B-cell-depleted T cells, or PBMCs. Deeply sampled blood TCRbeta repertoires from subjects exposed to, actively infected with, or recovered from COVID-19 were included in the dataset. The repertoires were released in a freely available public database intended as a resource for research on the immune response to SARS-CoV-2. Samples were obtained from the ongoing ImmuneRACE study (first 160 participants) and from some 1,300 subjects provided by 6 global collaborators. Sample metadata almost always included a de-identified subject ID, COVID-19 status, age in years and sex. Where HLA class I and class II types were available, the types were taken from metadata supplied by the sample provider, not from assay-based typing. The paper's findings and limits, for the study overall: The amount of clinical and demographic metadata varied by source and participant and was provided uncurated.

This receptor was taken from a man aged 18 to 29 who had recovered from COVID-19. Input material: peripheral blood. The chain employs TRBV7-2 and TRBJ2-5; TRBD2 aligns with 16 central bases. The CDR3 protein sequence reads: CASSQGLAGGPRGTQYF. The DNA reads as follows: TGTGCCAGCAGCCAGGGACTAGCGGGGGGGCCTCGTGGGACCCAGTACTTC.